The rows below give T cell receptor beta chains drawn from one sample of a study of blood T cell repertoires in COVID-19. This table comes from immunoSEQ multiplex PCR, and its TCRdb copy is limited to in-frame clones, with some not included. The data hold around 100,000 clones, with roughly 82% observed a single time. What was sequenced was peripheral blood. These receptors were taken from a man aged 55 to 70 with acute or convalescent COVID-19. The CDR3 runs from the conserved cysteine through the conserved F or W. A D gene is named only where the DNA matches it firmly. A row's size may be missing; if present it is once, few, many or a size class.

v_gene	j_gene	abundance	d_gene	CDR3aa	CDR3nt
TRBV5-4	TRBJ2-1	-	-	CASSLATSYNEQFF	TGTGCCAGCAGCTTGGCAACTAGCTACAATGAGCAGTTCTTC
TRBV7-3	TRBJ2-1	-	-	CASSLNLGVEQFF	TGTGCCAGCAGCTTAAATTTGGGCGTGGAGCAGTTCTTC
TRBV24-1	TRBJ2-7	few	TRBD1	CATSDLPGGEQYF	TGTGCCACCAGTGATTTGCCAGGGGGCGAGCAGTACTTC
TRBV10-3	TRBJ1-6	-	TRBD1	CAISVQGRNSPLHF	TGTGCCATCAGTGTACAGGGGAGGAATTCACCCCTCCACTTT
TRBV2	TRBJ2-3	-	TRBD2	CADATSVTDTQYF	TGTGCCGATGCTACTAGCGTCACAGATACGCAGTATTTT
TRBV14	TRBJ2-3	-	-	CASSQLDTQYF	TGTGCCAGCAGCCAACTGGATACGCAGTATTTT
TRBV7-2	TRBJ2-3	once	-	CASSPTVRDTQYF	TGTGCCAGCAGCCCAACGGTTCGAGATACGCAGTATTTT
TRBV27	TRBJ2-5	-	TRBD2	CASSSGTSGKETQYF	TGTGCCAGCAGTTCCGGGACTAGCGGAAAAGAGACCCAGTACTTC
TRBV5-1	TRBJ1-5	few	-	CASSQGTENQPQHF	TGCGCCAGCAGCCAAGGCACAGAGAATCAGCCCCAGCATTTT
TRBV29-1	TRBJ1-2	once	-	CSVGPEGNYGYTF	TGCAGCGTTGGGCCGGAGGGTAACTATGGCTACACCTTC
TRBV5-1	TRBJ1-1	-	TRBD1	CASSPGQAYTEAFF	TGCGCCAGCAGCCCGGGACAGGCGTACACTGAAGCTTTCTTT
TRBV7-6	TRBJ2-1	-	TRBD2	CASSLTPLRGTSGSDEQFF	TGTGCCAGCAGCTTAACCCCCCTAAGGGGGACTAGCGGTTCTGATGAGCAGTTCTTC
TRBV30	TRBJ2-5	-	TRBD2	CAWTLLAGARETQYF	TGTGCCTGGACCCTCCTAGCGGGAGCTCGAGAGACCCAGTACTTC
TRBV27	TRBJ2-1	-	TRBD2	CASSLGGRARSLIYNEQFF	TGTGCCAGCAGTTTAGGAGGGAGGGCAAGGAGTTTAATTTACAATGAGCAGTTCTTC
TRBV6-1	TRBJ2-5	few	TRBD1	CASSEVDRDRQETQYF	TGTGCCAGCAGTGAAGTTGACAGGGACCGACAAGAGACCCAGTACTTC
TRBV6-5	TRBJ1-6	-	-	CASSYGRQTLNSPLHF	TGTGCCAGCAGTTACGGGCGACAGACACTAAATTCACCCCTCCACTTT
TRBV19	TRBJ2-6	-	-	CASSIAGANVLTF	TGTGCCAGTAGTATAGCAGGGGCCAACGTCCTGACTTTC
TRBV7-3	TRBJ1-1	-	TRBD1	CASSPQGAYTEAFF	TGTGCCAGCAGCCCCCAGGGGGCGTACACTGAAGCTTTCTTT
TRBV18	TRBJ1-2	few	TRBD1	CASSPGQGAHGYTF	TGTGCCAGCTCACCAGGACAGGGGGCTCATGGCTACACCTTC
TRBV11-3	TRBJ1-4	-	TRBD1	CASSLDRTGGGEKLFF	TGTGCCAGCAGCTTAGACAGGACAGGGGGCGGTGAAAAACTGTTTTTT
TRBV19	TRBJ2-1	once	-	CASSIGSGGVNEQFF	TGTGCCAGTAGTATTGGGAGCGGAGGTGTCAATGAGCAGTTCTTC
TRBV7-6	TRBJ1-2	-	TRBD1	CASSYGGQGVNYGYTF	TGTGCCAGCAGCTACGGAGGACAGGGCGTGAACTATGGCTACACCTTC
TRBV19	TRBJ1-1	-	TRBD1	CASRALVLDRGKAEAFF	TGTGCCAGTAGGGCCCTTGTCCTTGACAGGGGCAAGGCTGAAGCTTTCTTT
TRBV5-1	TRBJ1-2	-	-	CASSLQLGASYGYTF	TGCGCCAGCAGCCTTCAATTAGGGGCCTCCTATGGCTACACCTTC
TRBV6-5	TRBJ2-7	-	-	CASGPWPYEQYF	TGTGCCAGCGGTCCTTGGCCCTACGAGCAGTACTTC